The next 23 T cell receptor beta chains were all read from a single sample in a study of T cell responses to AZD1222 COVID-19 vaccine. Profiling relied on immunoSEQ multiplex PCR, and the TCRdb table lists in-frame clones only, not all of them. The table records around 180,000 clones, about 90% of them present only once. This specimen was peripheral blood, taken on day 0 of AZD1222 vaccination. These receptor sequences come from an adult in good health.

The chain joins TRBV7-2 to TRBJ1-2, with D maybe TRBD1 (5 bases). The CDR3 is 14 amino acids. CDR1 SGHTA and CDR2 FQGNSA come from the germline V gene. The V and J ends lost 4 bases and 5 bases respectively, with 14 bases between them. The CDR3: CASSSTLDSYGYTF. In DNA, the CDR3 is TGTGCCAGCAGCTCGACCTTAGACAGTTATGGCTACACCTTC.

V is TRBV20-1 and J is TRBJ2-1; D is unclear. Trimming removed 3 bases from V and 0 bases from J, with 9 bases in between. The germline V gene encodes CDR1 DFQATT and CDR2 SNEGSKA (reference sequence). This CDR3 comprises 14 residues. CDR3 residues: CSASKEGSYNEQFF. CDR3 DNA: TGCAGTGCTAGTAAGGAAGGCTCCTACAATGAGCAGTTCTTC.

In this sample, this clone turned up a few times. The J gene is TRBJ2-7, the V gene TRBV6-7; 7 bases fit TRBD2. TRBV6-7 is an ORF for which the function is uncertain. The CDR3 has 15 residues. With V trimmed by 2 bases and J by 2 bases, 6 bases remained unmatched. The CDR3 DNA reads as TGTGCCAGCAGTTACGCACGGGACTACCCCTACGAGCAGTACTTC. Its protein product is CASSYARDYPYEQYF.

The gene calls are TRBV6-5 and TRBJ1-5; D is unclear. Looked up from germline, CDR1 is MNHEY and CDR2 is SVGAGI. Trimming took off 8 bases at V and 0 bases at J, with 8 bases between the two ends. This CDR3 is 13 amino acids long. This CDR3 reads CASRERSNQPQHF. CDR3 coding DNA: TGTGCCAGCCGAGAGCGTAGCAATCAGCCCCAGCATTTT.

The V gene is TRBV4-1, the J gene TRBJ1-5, with 11 bases that match TRBD1. V trimming: 1 base; J trimming: 1 base; junction bases outside the gene matches: 3. Germline lookup yields CDR1 MGHRA and CDR2 YSYEKL. The CDR3 extends over 17 amino acids. This CDR3 is CASSQGTGGLSNQPQHF. The CDR3 nucleotides read TGCGCCAGCAGCCAAGGGACAGGGGGCCTGAGCAATCAGCCCCAGCATTTT.

V usage is TRBV7-2 and J usage is TRBJ2-1; 8 nucleotides agree with TRBD2. The CDR3 is 18 residues long. The germline CDR1 and CDR2 sequences are SGHTA and FQGNSA. Trimming removed 3 bases from V and 2 bases from J; junction bases left unmatched: 12. CDR3 sequence reads: CASSFKAGTRSPYNEQFF. The DNA of the CDR3 is TGTGCCAGCAGCTTTAAAGCCGGGACTAGAAGCCCCTACAATGAGCAGTTCTTC.

The chain joins TRBV19 to TRBJ2-2, with D maybe TRBD1 (6 bases). V was cut by 8 bases and J by 2 bases, with 12 bases left in between. This CDR3 is 14 amino acids long. The germline V gene has CDR1 LNHDA and CDR2 SQIVND (reference sequence). The CDR3 bases are TGTGCCAGTTCGGTACAGGGAAACACCGGGGAGCTGTTTTTT. Translating gives CASSVQGNTGELFF.

V usage is TRBV18 and J usage is TRBJ2-7, with 7 bases identical to TRBD1. The CDR3 totals 14 residues. From germline, CDR1 is KGHSH and CDR2 LQKENI. The trim removed 3 bases at V and 2 bases at J, leaving 4 bases unmatched. CDR3 region: CASSPPGQAYEQYF. The CDR3 DNA follows: TGTGCCAGCTCACCCCCCGGACAGGCCTACGAGCAGTACTTC.

The genes are TRBV5-8 and TRBJ1-2; D is possibly TRBD1 (6 bases). This CDR3 is built from 13 residues. Trimming shortened V by 4 bases and J by 5 bases, and 12 bases separated the two germline ends. Germline V gene lookup returns CDR1 SGHTS and CDR2 YDEGEE. The CDR3 nucleotides read TGTGCCAGCAGCCCGCAACAGGGTTATGGCTACACCTTC. Translation gives CASSPQQGYGYTF.

This clone was counted only a few times. This chain uses TRBV12-3 or TRBV12-4 with TRBJ1-2, with D unclear. The CDR3 totals 12 residues. Trimming took off 8 bases at V and 3 bases at J, with 10 bases between the two ends. CDR3 nucleotide sequence: TGTGCCAGCCTCTCGTTGGACTATGGCTACACCTTC. It yields the protein CASLSLDYGYTF.

The CDR3 sequence is CASSPGYTF. DNA of the CDR3: TGTGCCAGCAGCCCGGGCTACACCTTC. J is TRBJ1-2 and V is TRBV3-1 (or the pseudogene TRBV3-2); D unclear. CDR3 length: 9 residues. V gave up 4 bases and J gave up 8 bases, with 2 bases separating them. Looked up from germline, CDR1 is LGHDT and CDR2 is YNNKEL (reference sequence).

The chain combines TRBV5-1 with TRBJ2-7, with D tentatively TRBD2 (5 bases). Germline V lookup: CDR1 SGHRS, CDR2 YFSETQ. The V gene lost 0 bases and the J gene lost 6 bases, with 19 bases spanning the gap. This CDR3 has 16 residues. This CDR3 reads CASSLAGGGGGSEQYF. The CDR3, as DNA: TGCGCCAGCAGCTTGGCGGGCGGAGGAGGAGGTTCCGAGCAGTACTTC.

The sample holds one count of this clone. The genes are TRBV28 and TRBJ2-5; 8 bases are a match to TRBD2. Trimming cost V 6 bases and J 2 bases; bases outside gene matches: 5. CDR3 size: 14 residues. Germline CDR1 is MDHEN and CDR2 is SYDVKM. The CDR3 nucleotides are TGTGCCAGCAGGATTAGCGGGAATCAAGAGACCCAGTACTTC. Translated, it gives CASRISGNQETQYF.

Points on this clone: The same CDR3 can be traced to other DNA sequences in this sample. The rearrangement links TRBV19 to TRBJ1-1; 8 bases fit TRBD1. CDR3 length equals 14 residues. V gave up 6 bases and J gave up 4 bases; unmatched junction bases: 7. Germline V gene lookup returns CDR1 LNHDA and CDR2 SQIVND (reference sequence). CDR3 coding DNA: TGTGCCAGTAGGACGGGAACAGGGGGCACTGAAGCTTTCTTT. Translation: CASRTGTGGTEAFF.

V gene TRBV5-4 combines with J gene TRBJ1-5, with D unresolved. The CDR3 loop spans 14 amino acids. Germline loops: CDR1 SGHNT, CDR2 YYREEE (reference sequence). Trimming stripped 1 base from V and 1 base from J, with 6 bases between. The CDR3 sequence: CASSLFQSNQPQHF. CDR3 in DNA: TGTGCCAGCAGCTTGTTCCAGAGCAATCAGCCCCAGCATTTT.

This clone was found a few times. V gene TRBV4-1 combines with J gene TRBJ2-5; possibly TRBD1 or TRBD2 for D (5 bases each). V was trimmed by 3 bases and J by 4 bases, leaving 12 bases between them. The CDR3 has 14 residues. Per germline, CDR1 MGHRA and CDR2 YSYEKL. CDR3 protein: CASSQGPGRETQYF. CDR3 sequence (DNA): TGCGCCAGCAGCCAGGGACCGGGGAGAGAGACCCAGTACTTC.

The genes are TRBV11-2 and TRBJ2-1; TRBD1 agrees at 9 bases. Germline V gene data show CDR1 as SGHAT and CDR2 as FQNNGV. This CDR3 comprises 14 residues. Trimming removed 3 bases from V and 10 bases from J; junction bases left unmatched: 7. The CDR3 bases are TGTGCCAGCAGCTTCCGGGACAGGGTAGGAGAGCAGTTCTTC. It encodes CASSFRDRVGEQFF.

The chain uses TRBV21-1 and TRBJ1-3; the DNA was not used to check the table's D call, TRBD1. TRBV21-1 corresponds to a pseudogene. The CDR3 loop spans 18 amino acids. The DNA for the CDR3 is TGTGCCAGCAGCAAACGATCCGGACAGGGGGCGTTTGGAAACACCATATATTTT. Its protein is CASSKRSGQGAFGNTIYF.

The chain links TRBV6-5 to TRBJ2-7; 7 bases are shared with TRBD1. J was trimmed by 2 bases and V by 4 bases; bases with no gene match: 5. CDR1 MNHEY and CDR2 SVGAGI come from the germline V gene. The CDR3 runs 14 residues. CDR3 DNA sequence: TGTGCCAGCAGTTTAACCGGGACAGCCTACGAGCAGTACTTC. Amino acids: CASSLTGTAYEQYF.

V and J are TRBV28 and TRBJ1-2, with a possible D match to TRBD1 (5 bases). V lost 5 bases and J 7 bases, leaving 14 bases between the germline ends. The CDR3 runs to 13 residues. CDR1 is MDHEN and CDR2 is SYDVKM in the germline V gene. The CDR3 DNA reads as TGTGCCAGCAGTCCCCGGCGGACATCTGGCTACACCTTC. As protein: CASSPRRTSGYTF.

The chain employs TRBV6-5 and TRBJ1-2; tentative D call: TRBD1 (5 bases). The CDR3 extends over 15 amino acids. CDR1 MNHEY and CDR2 SVGAGI come from the germline V gene. The germline V and J ends were trimmed by 6 bases and 5 bases, with 19 bases remaining between them. The DNA for the CDR3 is TGTGCCAGCAGCACCGCCTCGACAGTAACTTATGGCTACACCTTC. It codes for CASSTASTVTYGYTF.

The chain links TRBV10-3 to TRBJ1-6; maybe TRBD1 (6 bases). In germline, CDR1 is ENHRY, CDR2 SYGVKD. Trimming took 2 bases from V and 7 from J, leaving 9 bases between them. The CDR3 is made up of 14 amino acids. DNA of the CDR3: TGTGCCATCAGTGAGAGGGACACCAATTCACCCCTCCACTTT. The encoded protein is CAISERDTNSPLHF.

The genes are TRBV12-3 or TRBV12-4 and TRBJ2-1; D not resolved. Trimming took off 6 bases at V and 7 bases at J, with 7 bases between the two ends. The CDR3 is made up of 11 amino acids. The CDR3 here is CASSLGNEQFF. The CDR3 coding sequence is TGTGCCAGCAGCCTGGGTAATGAGCAGTTCTTC.